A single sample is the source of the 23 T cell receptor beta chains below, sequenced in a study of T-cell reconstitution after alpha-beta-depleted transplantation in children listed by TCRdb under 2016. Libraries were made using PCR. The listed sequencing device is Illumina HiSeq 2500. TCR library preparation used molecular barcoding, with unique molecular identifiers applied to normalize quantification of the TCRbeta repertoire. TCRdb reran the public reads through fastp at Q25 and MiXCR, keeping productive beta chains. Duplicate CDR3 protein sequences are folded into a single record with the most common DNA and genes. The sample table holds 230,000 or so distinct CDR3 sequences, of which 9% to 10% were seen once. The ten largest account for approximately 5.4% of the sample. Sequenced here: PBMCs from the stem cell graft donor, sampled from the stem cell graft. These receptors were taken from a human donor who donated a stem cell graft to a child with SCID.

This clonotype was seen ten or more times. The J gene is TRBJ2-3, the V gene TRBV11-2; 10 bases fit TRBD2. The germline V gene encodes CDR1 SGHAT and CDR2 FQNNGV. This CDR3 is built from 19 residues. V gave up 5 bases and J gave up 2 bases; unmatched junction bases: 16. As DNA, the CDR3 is TGTGCCAGCAGCCGCTCAACAAATCTAGCGGGGGCTACCACAGATACGCAGTATTTT. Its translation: CASSRSTNLAGATTDTQYF.

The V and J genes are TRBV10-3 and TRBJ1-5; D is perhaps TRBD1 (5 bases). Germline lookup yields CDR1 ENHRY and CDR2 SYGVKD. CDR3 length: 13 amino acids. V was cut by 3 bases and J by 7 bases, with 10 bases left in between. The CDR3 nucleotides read TGTGCCATCAGTGACAGGGCGACGCAGCCCCAGCATTTT. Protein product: CAISDRATQPQHF.

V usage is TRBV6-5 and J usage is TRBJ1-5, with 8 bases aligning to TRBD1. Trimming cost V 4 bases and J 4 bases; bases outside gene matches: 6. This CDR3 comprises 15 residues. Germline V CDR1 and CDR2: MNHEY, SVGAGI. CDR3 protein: CASSWGRGRNQPQHF. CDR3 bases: TGTGCCAGCAGTTGGGGCAGGGGGCGGAATCAGCCCCAGCATTTT.

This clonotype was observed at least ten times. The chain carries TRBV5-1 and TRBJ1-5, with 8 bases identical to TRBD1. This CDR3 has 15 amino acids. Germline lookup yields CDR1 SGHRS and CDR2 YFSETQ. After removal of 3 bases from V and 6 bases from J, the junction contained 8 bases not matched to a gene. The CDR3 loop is CASSSQGGTGQPQHF. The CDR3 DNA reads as TGCGCCAGCAGCTCACAGGGGGGAACGGGTCAGCCCCAGCATTTT.

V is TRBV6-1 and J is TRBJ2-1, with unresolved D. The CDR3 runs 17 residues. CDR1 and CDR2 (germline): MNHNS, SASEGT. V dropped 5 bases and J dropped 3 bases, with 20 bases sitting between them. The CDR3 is CASSPLGGLIDYNEQFF. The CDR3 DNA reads TGTGCCAGCAGTCCCCTGGGTGGGCTCATCGACTACAATGAGCAGTTCTTC.

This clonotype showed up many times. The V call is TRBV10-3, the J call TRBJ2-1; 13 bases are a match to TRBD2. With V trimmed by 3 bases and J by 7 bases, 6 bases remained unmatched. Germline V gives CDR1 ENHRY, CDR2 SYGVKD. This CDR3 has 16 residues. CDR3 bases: TGTGCCATCAGTGACGGGGGGACTAGCGGGGAGAATGAGCAGTTCTTC. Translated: CAISDGGTSGENEQFF.

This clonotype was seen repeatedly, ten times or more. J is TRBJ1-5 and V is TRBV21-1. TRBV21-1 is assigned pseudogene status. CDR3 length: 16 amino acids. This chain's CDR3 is CASSRRSVLERQPQHF. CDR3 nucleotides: TGTGCCAGCAGCAGGAGGAGTGTGCTGGAGCGTCAGCCCCAGCATTTT.

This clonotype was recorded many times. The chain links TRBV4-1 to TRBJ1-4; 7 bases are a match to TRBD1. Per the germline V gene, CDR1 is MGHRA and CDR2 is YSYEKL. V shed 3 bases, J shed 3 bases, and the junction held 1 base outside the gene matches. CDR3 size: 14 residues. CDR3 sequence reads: CASSQGTANEKLFF. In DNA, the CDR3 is TGCGCCAGCAGCCAGGGGACAGCTAATGAAAAACTGTTTTTT.

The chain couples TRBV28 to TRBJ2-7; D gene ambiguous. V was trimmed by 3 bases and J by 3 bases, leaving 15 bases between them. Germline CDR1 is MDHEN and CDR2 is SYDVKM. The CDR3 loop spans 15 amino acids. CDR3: CASSFLGSRIYEQYF. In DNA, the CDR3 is TGTGCCAGCAGTTTTCTGGGTTCAAGAATCTACGAGCAGTACTTC.

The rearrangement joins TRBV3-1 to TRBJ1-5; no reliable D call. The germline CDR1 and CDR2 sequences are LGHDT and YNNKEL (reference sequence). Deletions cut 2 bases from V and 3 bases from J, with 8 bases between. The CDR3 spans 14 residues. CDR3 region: CASSQSRYNQPQHF. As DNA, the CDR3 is TGTGCCAGCAGCCAAAGCAGATACAATCAGCCCCAGCATTTT.

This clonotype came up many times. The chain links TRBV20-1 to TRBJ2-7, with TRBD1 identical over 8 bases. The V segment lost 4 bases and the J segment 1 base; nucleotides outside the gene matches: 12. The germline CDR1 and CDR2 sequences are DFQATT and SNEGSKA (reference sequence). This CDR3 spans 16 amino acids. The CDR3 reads CSATFTGGQVSYEQYF. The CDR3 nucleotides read TGCAGTGCTACCTTTACAGGGGGGCAAGTGTCCTACGAGCAGTACTTC.

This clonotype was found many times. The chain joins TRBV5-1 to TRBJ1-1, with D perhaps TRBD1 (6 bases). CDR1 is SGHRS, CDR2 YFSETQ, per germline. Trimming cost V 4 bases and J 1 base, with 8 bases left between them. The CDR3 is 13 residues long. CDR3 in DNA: TGCGCCAGCAGCCCGACAGGGAACACTGAAGCTTTCTTT. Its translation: CASSPTGNTEAFF. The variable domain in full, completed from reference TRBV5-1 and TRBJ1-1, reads KAGVTQTPRYLIKTRGQQVTLSCSPISGHRSVSWYQQTPGQGLQFLFEYFSETQRNKGNFPGRFSGRQFSNSRSEMNVSTLELGDSALYLCASSPTGNTEAFFGQGTRLTVV.

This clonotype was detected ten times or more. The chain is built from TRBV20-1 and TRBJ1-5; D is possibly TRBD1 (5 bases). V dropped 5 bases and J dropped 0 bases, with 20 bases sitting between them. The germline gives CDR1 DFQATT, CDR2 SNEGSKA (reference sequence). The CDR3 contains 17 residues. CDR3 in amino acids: CSALRGTLDYSNQPQHF. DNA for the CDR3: TGCAGTGCTCTTCGAGGGACGCTAGATTATAGCAATCAGCCCCAGCATTTT.

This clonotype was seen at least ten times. The CDR3 sequence: CASTWMGQGKETQYF. The CDR3 DNA reads as TGCGCCAGCACCTGGATGGGACAGGGAAAAGAGACCCAGTACTTC. The chain recombines TRBV5-1 with TRBJ2-5; 9 bases are a match to TRBD1. Losses at the gene ends were 6 bases for V and 3 bases for J; bases not matched to a gene: 9. Germline values: CDR1 SGHRS, CDR2 YFSETQ. The CDR3 has 15 residues. The entire variable domain, with the rest obtained from reference TRBV5-1 and TRBJ2-5, is as follows: KAGVTQTPRYLIKTRGQQVTLSCSPISGHRSVSWYQQTPGQGLQFLFEYFSETQRNKGNFPGRFSGRQFSNSRSEMNVSTLELGDSALYLCASTWMGQGKETQYFGPGTRLLVL.

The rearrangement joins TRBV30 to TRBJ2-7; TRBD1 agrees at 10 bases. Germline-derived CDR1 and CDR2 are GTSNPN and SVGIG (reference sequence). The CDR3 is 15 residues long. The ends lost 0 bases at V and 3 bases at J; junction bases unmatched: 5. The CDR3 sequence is CAWSVWGQGNYEQYF. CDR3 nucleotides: TGTGCCTGGAGTGTATGGGGACAGGGGAACTACGAGCAGTACTTC.

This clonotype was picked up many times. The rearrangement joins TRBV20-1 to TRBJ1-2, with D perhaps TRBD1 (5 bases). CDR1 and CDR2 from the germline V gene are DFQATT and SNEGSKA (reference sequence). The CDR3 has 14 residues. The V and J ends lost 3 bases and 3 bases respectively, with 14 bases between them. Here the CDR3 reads CSAREGVGDYGYTF. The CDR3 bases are TGCAGTGCTAGGGAAGGTGTAGGGGACTATGGCTACACCTTC.

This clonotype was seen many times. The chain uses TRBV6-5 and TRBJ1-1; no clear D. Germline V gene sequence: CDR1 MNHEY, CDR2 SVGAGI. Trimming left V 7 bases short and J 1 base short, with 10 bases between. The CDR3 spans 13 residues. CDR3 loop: CASISYRNTEAFF. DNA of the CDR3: TGTGCCAGCATTTCATATCGGAACACTGAAGCTTTCTTT.

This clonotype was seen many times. The CDR3 spells CASSRVARTSGANVLTF. In DNA form, the CDR3 reads TGCGCCAGCAGCCGGGTGGCCCGGACCTCTGGGGCCAACGTCCTGACTTTC. The J gene is TRBJ2-6, the V gene TRBV4-3; D unresolved. From germline, CDR1 is LGHNA and CDR2 YSLEER. Between the trimmed V and J ends, which lost 4 bases and 0 bases, there was a span of 13 bases. The CDR3 loop spans 17 amino acids.

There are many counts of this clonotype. The CDR3 nucleotides are TGTGCCAGCAGCGACGAGGACAGGCCACCGTATCCCTATGGCTACACCTTC. This encodes CASSDEDRPPYPYGYTF. The chain joins TRBV7-2 to TRBJ1-2; 7 positions agree with TRBD1. V lost 5 bases to trimming and J lost 4 bases; unmatched junction nucleotides: 16. CDR1 and CDR2 (germline): SGHTA, FQGNSA. CDR3 length equals 17 residues.

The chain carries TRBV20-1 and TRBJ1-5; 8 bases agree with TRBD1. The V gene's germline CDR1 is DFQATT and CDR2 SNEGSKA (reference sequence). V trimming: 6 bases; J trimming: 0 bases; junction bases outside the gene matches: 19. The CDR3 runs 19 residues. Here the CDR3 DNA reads TGCAGTGCAACCGAAAACGGGAGACAGGGGCTCTATAGCAATCAGCCCCAGCATTTT. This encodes CSATENGRQGLYSNQPQHF.

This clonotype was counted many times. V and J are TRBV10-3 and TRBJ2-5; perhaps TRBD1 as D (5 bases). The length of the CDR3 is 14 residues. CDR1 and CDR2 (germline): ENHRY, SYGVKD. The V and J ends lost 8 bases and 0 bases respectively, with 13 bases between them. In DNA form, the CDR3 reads TGTGCCATCGGTCAGGGAACGTACCAAGAGACCCAGTACTTC. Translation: CAIGQGTYQETQYF.

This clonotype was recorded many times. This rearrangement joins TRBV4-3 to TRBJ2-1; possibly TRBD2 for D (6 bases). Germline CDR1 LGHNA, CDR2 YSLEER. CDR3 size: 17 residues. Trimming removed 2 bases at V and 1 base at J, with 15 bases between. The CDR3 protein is CASSQSPSDRSYNEQFF. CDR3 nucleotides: TGCGCCAGCAGCCAATCCCCTAGCGATCGGTCCTACAATGAGCAGTTCTTC.

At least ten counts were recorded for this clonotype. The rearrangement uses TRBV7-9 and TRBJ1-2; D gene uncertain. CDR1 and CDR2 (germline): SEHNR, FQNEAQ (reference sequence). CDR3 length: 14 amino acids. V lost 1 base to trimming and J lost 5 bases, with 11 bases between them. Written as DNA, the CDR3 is TGTGCCAGCAGCTTAGTTAACAGCGGTTATGGCTACACCTTC. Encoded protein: CASSLVNSGYGYTF.